The rows below give T cell receptor beta chains drawn from one sample of a study of Ad26.COV2.S vaccination and SARS-CoV-2 variants. This table comes from immunoSEQ multiplex PCR, and its TCRdb copy is limited to in-frame clones, with some not included. Seen here are 97,000 or so clones, around 82% observed once, and the top ten hold 15% to 20%. The sequencing used peripheral blood, collected after recovery from COVID-19. These receptors all stem from a human donor who had recovered from COVID-19. Each CDR3 is given with its conserved first and last residue. A D gene is named only where the DNA matches it firmly. Clone size is shown for a subset of rows, as once, few, many or a class of expanded clone.

clone size	D gene	V gene	J gene	CDR3 DNA	CDR3 protein
NA	NA	TRBV10-1	TRBJ2-2	TGCGCCAGCAGTCCAGGGTCCGGGGAGCTGTTTTTT	CASSPGSGELFF
NA	TRBD1	TRBV5-1	TRBJ2-7	TGCGCCAGCAGCCCCGGGACAGGGAGCGACGAGCAGTACTTC	CASSPGTGSDEQYF
NA	NA	TRBV7-2	TRBJ1-5	TGTGCCAGCAGCTTAGCCGGCGGGCAGGGCAACAATCAGCCCCAGCATTTT	CASSLAGGQGNNQPQHF
NA	TRBD1	TRBV6-6	TRBJ2-2	TGTGCCAGCAGTCCCCCCGGACAGGCCCGAACCGGGGAGCTGTTTTTT	CASSPPGQARTGELFF
NA	TRBD1	TRBV28	TRBJ2-3	TGTGCCAGCAGGTCCCCGACAGGGTCTGGCACAGATACGCAGTATTTT	CASRSPTGSGTDTQYF
once	NA	TRBV12-3/TRBV12-4	TRBJ1-2	TGTGCCAGTGGGGGCAGCCGAGGGAAGGGCTACACCTTC	CASGGSRGKGYTF
once	NA	TRBV28	TRBJ1-2	TGTGCCAGCAGTTTGGGGCCGGGGCAGAACTATGGCTACACCTTC	CASSLGPGQNYGYTF
NA	TRBD1	TRBV19	TRBJ1-2	TGTGCCAGTAGACCGACCGGGACAGGGGGCTTTTACGGCTACACCTTC	CASRPTGTGGFYGYTF
NA	NA	TRBV11-2	TRBJ2-3	TGTGCCAGCAGCTTAGCCTTTCAAGATACGCAGTATTTT	CASSLAFQDTQYF
NA	TRBD1	TRBV19	TRBJ1-5	TGTGCCAGTAGTAGGGACAGGGCCCAGCCCCAGCATTTT	CASSRDRAQPQHF
once	NA	TRBV10-3	TRBJ2-1	TGTGCCATCAGTGATAGGAGGGGGACCTACAATGAGCAGTTCTTC	CAISDRRGTYNEQFF
NA	NA	TRBV7-9	TRBJ2-7	TGTGCCAGCAGCTTAGGTTGGCCCGGGGAGCAGTACTTC	CASSLGWPGEQYF
NA	TRBD1	TRBV30	TRBJ2-7	TGTGCCTGGAGTGGAACGGGACAGCCCTCCAAACACTTC	CAWSGTGQPSKHF
NA	TRBD2	TRBV7-9	TRBJ2-1	TGTGCCAGCAGCTTGACTAGCGGGGTTCCCTCCTACAATGAGCAGTTCTTC	CASSLTSGVPSYNEQFF
NA	NA	TRBV5-1	TRBJ2-2	TGCGCCAGCAGCTTAGCCGGGACCGGTAACACCGGGGAGCTGTTTTTT	CASSLAGTGNTGELFF